The 25 T cell receptor beta chains listed next were all sequenced from one sample in a study of cytomegalovirus exposure and HLA in healthy donors. Researchers ran the PCR with 60 Vbeta and 13 Jbeta primers. Sequencing used immunoSEQ multiplex PCR; TCRdb keeps in-frame clones, though not all of them. The repertoire holds tens of thousands of clones, with 72% as singletons. Sequencing input: PBMCs. The receptors here all came from a man between 60 and 70 years old in good health and CMV-seropositive.

This clone was counted a few times. This chain connects TRBV5-5 to TRBJ2-3; a possible D gene is TRBD1 (5 bases). Deletions cut 0 bases from V and 6 bases from J, with 11 bases between. The germline V gene has CDR1 SGHKS and CDR2 YYEKEE (reference sequence). The CDR3 extends over 14 amino acids. The CDR3 DNA reads as TGTGCCAGCAGCTTGGAGTCAGGGTGGGATACGCAGTATTTT. Translating gives CASSLESGWDTQYF.

The chain joins TRBV6-5 to TRBJ1-1; weak D call: TRBD1 (5 bases). Trimming stripped 4 bases from V and 4 bases from J, with 13 bases between. Germline CDR1 is MNHEY and CDR2 is SVGAGI. This CDR3 contains 14 residues. The CDR3 sequence is CASSWDPQGTEAFF. Here the CDR3 DNA reads TGTGCCAGCAGTTGGGATCCTCAGGGCACTGAAGCTTTCTTT.

This clone was found a few times. The chain recombines TRBV7-3 with TRBJ2-1; TRBD1 is a possible D gene (5 bases). V lost 4 bases, J lost 8 bases, and 18 bases lay in between. The CDR3 covers 15 residues. Germline V lookup: CDR1 SGHTA, CDR2 FQGTGA. CDR3 nucleotides: TGTGCCAGCAGCTGGACCTCCGACAGAAGGGATGAGCAGTTCTTC. As protein: CASSWTSDRRDEQFF.

This clone has only a few counts. The genes are TRBV5-1 and TRBJ2-3, with D uncertain. The CDR3 loop spans 15 amino acids. The V end was cut by 2 bases, the J end by 2 bases, with 12 bases between. The germline V gene has CDR1 SGHRS and CDR2 YFSETQ. Here the CDR3 DNA reads TGCGCCAGCAGCTTATCGGTTTTATCCACAGATACGCAGTATTTT. This sequence encodes CASSLSVLSTDTQYF.

Only a few counts were recorded for this clone. The chain combines TRBV11-1 with TRBJ2-7; D is possibly TRBD1 (6 bases). V lost 5 bases to trimming and J lost 6 bases, with 11 bases between them. Per the germline V gene, CDR1 is SGHAT and CDR2 is FQDESV (reference sequence). This CDR3 contains 12 residues. CDR3 residues: CASSPTGCEQYF. DNA of the CDR3: TGTGCCAGCAGCCCTACAGGGTGCGAGCAGTACTTC. Using reference TRBV11-1 and TRBJ2-7 for the parts outside the CDR3, the full variable domain is EAEVAQSPRYKITEKSQAVAFWCDPISGHATLYWYRQILGQGPELLVQFQDESVVDDSQLPKDRFSAERLKGVDSTLKIQPAELGDSAMYLCASSPTGCEQYFGPGTRLTVT.

The V call is TRBV7-8, the J call TRBJ1-2; possible D gene TRBD1, 5 bases. Trimming removed 0 bases at V and 14 bases at J, with 19 bases between. CDR1 is SGHVS, CDR2 FQNEAQ, per germline. This CDR3 is built from 14 residues. This CDR3 is CASSLASLGGVKTF. Written as DNA, the CDR3 is TGTGCCAGCAGCTTAGCATCTTTAGGAGGGGTAAAAACCTTC.

This sequence joins TRBV10-3 and TRBJ2-5; the match to TRBD1 covers 9 bases. Per germline, CDR1 ENHRY and CDR2 SYGVKD. The CDR3 contains 14 residues. V lost 6 bases and J lost 5; bases outside the gene matches: 7. The CDR3 is CAIRGQGYGETQYF. In DNA, the CDR3 is TGTGCCATCAGGGGACAGGGTTATGGGGAGACCCAGTACTTC.

The genes are TRBV6-1 and TRBJ1-5; D gene uncertain. This CDR3 comprises 15 residues. Deletions cut 0 bases from V and 4 bases from J, with 10 bases between. CDR1 and CDR2 (germline): MNHNS, SASEGT. CDR3 coding DNA: TGTGCCAGCAGTGAAGCGGGCAGGATGAATCAGCCCCAGCATTTT. Amino acids: CASSEAGRMNQPQHF.

The V and J genes are TRBV6-1 and TRBJ2-7; the D gene is possibly TRBD1 (6 bases). CDR1 MNHNS and CDR2 SASEGT come from the germline V gene. This CDR3 spans 14 amino acids. V was clipped by 8 bases and J by 3 bases, with 17 bases between them. CDR3 in DNA: TGTGCCAGCGAAGTGATAACAGGGAGCTACGAGCAGTACTTC. Its translation: CASEVITGSYEQYF.

This clone turned up a few times. With a far larger clone one base away, a read error is the likely cause. The J gene is TRBJ1-1, the V gene TRBV6-6; 7 bases map to TRBD1. Germline V gene lookup returns CDR1 MNHNY and CDR2 SVGAGI (reference sequence). The CDR3 sequence is 13 residues long. DNA of the CDR3: TGTGCCAACAGTTACTCGACAGGGATTGAAGCTTTCTTT. Its translation is CANSYSTGIEAFF.

J is TRBJ2-1 and V is TRBV6-1; D call uncertain. The CDR3 contains 13 residues. V was clipped by 6 bases and J by 9 bases, with 15 bases between them. Germline CDR1 and CDR2: MNHNS and SASEGT. CDR3 residues: CASRRGTSTEQFF. The CDR3 nucleotides read TGTGCCAGCAGAAGAGGAACCAGCACTGAGCAGTTCTTC.

This clone was seen once. The V call is TRBV19, the J call TRBJ1-1; TRBD1 matches at 7 bases. CDR3 size: 14 residues. Germline-derived CDR1 and CDR2 are LNHDA and SQIVND (reference sequence). The J segment lost 5 bases and the V segment lost 3 bases, leaving 6 bases of the junction unmatched. In DNA form, the CDR3 reads TGTGCCAGTAGTATTGACAGGGTGGAAACTGAAGCTTTCTTT. Translated, it gives CASSIDRVETEAFF.

The V and J genes are TRBV5-1 and TRBJ2-7; D is perhaps TRBD2 (7 bases). The CDR3 length is 16 residues. V was cut by 0 bases and J by 0 bases, with 13 bases left in between. The germline CDR1 and CDR2 sequences are SGHRS and YFSETQ. CDR3 sequence reads: CASSLGGGAHSYEQYF. As DNA, the CDR3 is TGCGCCAGCAGCTTGGGTGGGGGGGCCCACTCCTACGAGCAGTACTTC.

The rearrangement links TRBV5-1 to TRBJ2-3; TRBD1 matches 7 bases. This CDR3 is 13 amino acids long. Losses at the gene ends were 2 bases for V and 4 bases for J; bases not matched to a gene: 1. CDR1 SGHRS and CDR2 YFSETQ come from the germline V gene. CDR3 bases: TGCGCCAGCAGCTTAGGGGGCGCAGATACGCAGTATTTT. As protein: CASSLGGADTQYF.

The chain recombines TRBV7-2 with TRBJ1-2; possible D gene TRBD1, 6 bases. The CDR3 consists of 15 residues. Germline CDR1 and CDR2: SGHTA and FQGNSA. V lost 4 bases, J lost 2 bases, and 14 bases lay in between. CDR3 DNA sequence: TGTGCCAGCAGCTCCTATATGACAGGCAACTATGGCTACACCTTC. Its translation: CASSSYMTGNYGYTF. Variable domain in full (rest from reference TRBV7-2 and TRBJ1-2): GAGVSQSPSNKVTEKGKDVELRCDPISGHTALYWYRQSLGQGLEFLIYFQGNSAPDKSGLPSDRFSAERTGGSVSTLTIQRTQQEDSAVYLCASSSYMTGNYGYTFGSGTRLTVV.

This rearrangement joins TRBV19 to TRBJ1-6; no clear D. Germline V CDR1 and CDR2: LNHDA, SQIVND (reference sequence). Trimming cost V 3 bases and J 0 bases, with 9 bases left between them. This CDR3 is built from 16 residues. CDR3 region: CASSIYLSSYNSPLHF. CDR3 in DNA: TGTGCCAGTAGTATTTACCTCAGCTCCTATAATTCACCCCTCCACTTT.

The chain joins TRBV27 to TRBJ1-1; D is possibly TRBD1 (6 bases). The CDR3 is made up of 15 amino acids. Trimming stripped 4 bases from V and 3 bases from J, with 15 bases between. Germline loops: CDR1 MNHEY, CDR2 SMNVEV (reference sequence). This chain's CDR3 is CASSSPRGTHTEAFF. The CDR3 bases are TGTGCCAGCAGTTCCCCTAGGGGGACACACACTGAAGCTTTCTTT.

Points on this clone: The same CDR3 arises from other DNA sequences in this sample as well. The rearrangement uses TRBV5-1 and TRBJ2-5; 9 positions agree with TRBD1. With V trimmed by 4 bases and J by 0 bases, 7 bases remained unmatched. This CDR3 region has 16 residues. Germline V gene data show CDR1 as SGHRS and CDR2 as YFSETQ. CDR3 DNA: TGCGCCAGCAGCCTTGCGACAGGGGGGTACCAAGAGACCCAGTACTTC. Translating gives CASSLATGGYQETQYF.

The chain combines TRBV7-9 with TRBJ1-3; D is unresolved. With 4 bases removed from V and 8 bases from J, the gap between germline ends came to 9 bases. CDR3 length: 12 amino acids. Looked up from germline, CDR1 is SEHNR and CDR2 is FQNEAQ (reference sequence). CDR3 amino acids: CASSSSTDTIYF. The CDR3 coding sequence is TGTGCCAGCAGCTCCTCTACGGACACCATATATTTT. Full variable domain (remainder filled in from reference TRBV7-9 and TRBJ1-3): DTGVSQNPRHKITKRGQNVTFRCDPISEHNRLYWYRQTLGQGPEFLTYFQNEAQLEKSRLLSDRFSAERPKGSFSTLEIQRTEQGDSAMYLCASSSSTDTIYFGEGSWLTVV.

The chain combines TRBV11-2 with TRBJ1-1; unclear D gene. This CDR3 region has 14 residues. The germline V and J ends were trimmed by 4 bases and 4 bases, with 13 bases remaining between them. In germline, CDR1 is SGHAT, CDR2 FQNNGV. CDR3 nucleotide sequence: TGTGCCAGCAGCTCCCTCGGACTGGCCACTGAAGCTTTCTTT. This sequence encodes CASSSLGLATEAFF.

This chain joins TRBV7-7 and TRBJ2-1; TRBD2 matches at 7 bases. The CDR3 totals 17 residues. J gave up 0 bases and V 2 bases, and 7 bases lay outside the gene matches. Germline assignment: CDR1 SSHAT and CDR2 FNYEAQ (reference sequence). CDR3 sequence: CASSLRPAGDSYNEQFF. The CDR3 bases are TGTGCCAGCAGCTTACGACCGGCGGGGGACTCCTACAATGAGCAGTTCTTC.

This clone is a singleton in its sample. The chain recombines TRBV10-3 with TRBJ1-6; the match to TRBD1 covers 8 bases. Trimming took 6 bases from V and 7 from J; bases not matched to a gene: 2. The germline V gene encodes CDR1 ENHRY and CDR2 SYGVKD. The length of the CDR3 is 13 residues. The DNA of the CDR3 is TGTGCCATCAGGGACAGGGTGAATTCACCCCTCCACTTT. Amino acids: CAIRDRVNSPLHF.

This CDR3 reads CASSLSYGGGANVLTF. CDR3 nucleotide sequence: TGTGCCAGCAGTTTATCGTATGGTGGCGGGGCCAACGTCCTGACTTTC. The V and J genes are TRBV27 and TRBJ2-6; no definite D call. V lost 0 bases to trimming and J lost 4 bases, with 10 bases between them. The length of the CDR3 is 16 residues. CDR1 is MNHEY and CDR2 is SMNVEV in the germline V gene (reference sequence).

This clone was detected once. The V call is TRBV29-1, the J call TRBJ1-2, with D possibly being TRBD1 (5 bases). V lost 3 bases, J lost 8 bases, and 10 bases lay in between. CDR1 is SQVTM, CDR2 ANQGSEA, per germline. The CDR3 extends over 11 amino acids. For the CDR3, the DNA is TGCAGCGTTGAGGGGGGGAAGGGCTACACCTTC. This gives the protein CSVEGGKGYTF.

The chain carries TRBV5-6 and TRBJ2-1; 8 nucleotides match TRBD2. This CDR3 has 14 amino acids. Germline-derived CDR1 and CDR2 are SGHDT and YYEEEE. Trimming removed 0 bases from V and 6 bases from J; junction bases left unmatched: 2. This chain's CDR3 is CASSLGLALNEQFF. The CDR3 bases are TGTGCCAGCAGCTTGGGACTAGCGCTCAATGAGCAGTTCTTC.